This is a list of T cell receptor beta chains from one sample in a study of blood T cell repertoires in COVID-19. TCRdb's copy holds only in-frame clones and misses some; the assay was immunoSEQ multiplex PCR. The repertoire includes some 130,000 clones, 60% to 80% of them detected once, and roughly 9.7% sits in the top ten. Sequenced input: peripheral blood. The source is a man between 60 and 75 years old who had recovered from COVID-19. Each CDR3 is given without its conserved first and last residue.

j_gene: TRBJ2-5; v_gene: TRBV28; CDR3aa: ASSSRWAGVETQY
j_gene: TRBJ1-2; v_gene: TRBV24-1; CDR3aa: ATSDPGQSYGYT
j_gene: TRBJ2-2; v_gene: TRBV5-1; CDR3aa: ASSPRTAYTGELF
j_gene: TRBJ1-4; v_gene: TRBV30; CDR3aa: AWSVQGGEKLF
j_gene: TRBJ2-5; v_gene: TRBV2; CDR3aa: ASSMSGGPSQTQY
j_gene: TRBJ2-2; v_gene: TRBV7-2; CDR3aa: ASSRGGSTGELF
j_gene: TRBJ2-3; v_gene: TRBV11-3; CDR3aa: ASSPGVSSTDTQY
j_gene: TRBJ2-3; v_gene: TRBV6-5; CDR3aa: ASSHAGDG
j_gene: TRBJ2-7; v_gene: TRBV7-2; CDR3aa: ASSLGGGPMYEQY
j_gene: TRBJ2-2; v_gene: TRBV19; CDR3aa: ASRVFRTGTVGELF
j_gene: TRBJ2-3; v_gene: TRBV7-3; CDR3aa: ASSLGGIEPDTQY
j_gene: TRBJ2-2; v_gene: TRBV7-3; CDR3aa: ASSPGLGAGELF
j_gene: TRBJ2-1; v_gene: TRBV4-1; CDR3aa: ASGLAGHNEQF
j_gene: TRBJ2-7; v_gene: TRBV29-1; CDR3aa: SVEGGRAQVQY
j_gene: TRBJ1-1; v_gene: TRBV28; CDR3aa: ASSLGQGRTEAF
j_gene: TRBJ1-5; v_gene: TRBV30; CDR3aa: AWSAQGTNQPQH